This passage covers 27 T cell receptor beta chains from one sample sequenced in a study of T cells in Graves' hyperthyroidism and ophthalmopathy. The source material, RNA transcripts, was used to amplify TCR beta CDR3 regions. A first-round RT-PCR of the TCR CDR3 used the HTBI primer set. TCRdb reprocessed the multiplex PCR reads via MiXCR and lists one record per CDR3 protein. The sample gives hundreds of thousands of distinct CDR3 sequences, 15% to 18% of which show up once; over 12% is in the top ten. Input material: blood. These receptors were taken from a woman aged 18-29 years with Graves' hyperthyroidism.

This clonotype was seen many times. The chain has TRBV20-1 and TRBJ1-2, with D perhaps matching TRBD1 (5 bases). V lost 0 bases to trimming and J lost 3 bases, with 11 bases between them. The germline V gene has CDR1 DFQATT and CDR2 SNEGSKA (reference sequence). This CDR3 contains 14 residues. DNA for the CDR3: TGCAGTGCTAGAGATAACGGGGCGGACTATGGCTACACCTTC. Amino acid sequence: CSARDNGADYGYTF.

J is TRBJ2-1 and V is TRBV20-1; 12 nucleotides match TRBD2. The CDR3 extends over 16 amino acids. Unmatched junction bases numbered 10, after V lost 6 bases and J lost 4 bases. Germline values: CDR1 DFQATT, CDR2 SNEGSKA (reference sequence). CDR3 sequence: CSASSETSGGYNEQFF. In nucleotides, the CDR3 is TGCAGTGCCAGCTCCGAGACTAGCGGGGGTTACAATGAGCAGTTCTTC.

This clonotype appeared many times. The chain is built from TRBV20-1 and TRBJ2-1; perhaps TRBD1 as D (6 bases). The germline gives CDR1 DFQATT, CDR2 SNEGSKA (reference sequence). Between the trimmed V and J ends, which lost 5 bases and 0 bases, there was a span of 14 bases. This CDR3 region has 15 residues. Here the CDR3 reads CSAEPGTNSYNEQFF. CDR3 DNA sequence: TGCAGTGCTGAACCCGGGACAAACTCCTACAATGAGCAGTTCTTC.

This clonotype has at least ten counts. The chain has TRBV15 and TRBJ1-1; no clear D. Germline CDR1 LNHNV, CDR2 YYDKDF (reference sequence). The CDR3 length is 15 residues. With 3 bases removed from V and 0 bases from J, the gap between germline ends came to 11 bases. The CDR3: CATSSYIGMNTEAFF. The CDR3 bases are TGTGCCACCAGCAGTTACATCGGAATGAACACTGAAGCTTTCTTT.

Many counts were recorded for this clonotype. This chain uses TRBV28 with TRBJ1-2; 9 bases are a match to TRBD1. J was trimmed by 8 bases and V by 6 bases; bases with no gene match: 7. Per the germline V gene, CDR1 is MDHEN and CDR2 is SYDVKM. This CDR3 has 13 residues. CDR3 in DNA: TGTGCCAGCAGCCAACAGGGGGCGGGGGGCTACACCTTC. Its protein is CASSQQGAGGYTF.

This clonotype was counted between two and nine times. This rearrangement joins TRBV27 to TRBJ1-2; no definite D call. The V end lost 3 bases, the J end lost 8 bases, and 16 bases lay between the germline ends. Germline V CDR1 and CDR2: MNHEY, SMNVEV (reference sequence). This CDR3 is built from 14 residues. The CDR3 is CASSFSRAPKGYTF. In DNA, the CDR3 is TGTGCCAGCAGTTTCTCCCGGGCCCCAAAGGGCTACACCTTC.

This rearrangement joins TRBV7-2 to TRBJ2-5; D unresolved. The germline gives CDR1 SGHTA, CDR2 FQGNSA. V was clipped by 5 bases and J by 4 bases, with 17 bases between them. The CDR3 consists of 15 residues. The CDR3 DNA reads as TGTGCCAGCAGCCCAAGGAGTACCTTGGGAGAGACCCAGTACTTC. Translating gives CASSPRSTLGETQYF.

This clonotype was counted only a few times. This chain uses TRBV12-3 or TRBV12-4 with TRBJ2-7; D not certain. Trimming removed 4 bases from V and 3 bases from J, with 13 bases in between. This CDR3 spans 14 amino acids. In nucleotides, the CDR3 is TGTGCCAGCAGTTGGGGTCGGATGAGCTACGAGCAGTACTTC. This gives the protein CASSWGRMSYEQYF.

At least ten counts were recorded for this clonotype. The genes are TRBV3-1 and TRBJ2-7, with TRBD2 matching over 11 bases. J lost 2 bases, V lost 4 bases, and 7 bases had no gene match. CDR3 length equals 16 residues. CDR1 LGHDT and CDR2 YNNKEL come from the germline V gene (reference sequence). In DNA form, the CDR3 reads TGTGCCAGCAGCCCAGAAACGACTAGCGGGGCCTACGAGCAGTACTTC. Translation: CASSPETTSGAYEQYF.

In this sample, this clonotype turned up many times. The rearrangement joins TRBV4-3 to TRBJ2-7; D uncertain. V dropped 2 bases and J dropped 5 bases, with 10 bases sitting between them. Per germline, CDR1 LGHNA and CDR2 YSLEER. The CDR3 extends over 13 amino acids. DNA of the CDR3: TGCGCCAGCAGCCAACGTCCCGGAGACGAGCAGTACTTC. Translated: CASSQRPGDEQYF.

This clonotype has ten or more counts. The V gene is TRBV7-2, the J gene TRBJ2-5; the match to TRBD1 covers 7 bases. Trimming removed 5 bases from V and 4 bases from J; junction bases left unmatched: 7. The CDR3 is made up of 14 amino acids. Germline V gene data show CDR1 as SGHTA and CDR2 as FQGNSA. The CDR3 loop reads CASSNTGVAETQYF. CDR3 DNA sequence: TGTGCCAGCAGCAACACAGGGGTGGCAGAGACCCAGTACTTC. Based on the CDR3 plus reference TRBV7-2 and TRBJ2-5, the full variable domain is GAGVSQSPSNKVTEKGKDVELRCDPISGHTALYWYRQSLGQGLEFLIYFQGNSAPDKSGLPSDRFSAERTGGSVSTLTIQRTQQEDSAVYLCASSNTGVAETQYFGPGTRLLVL.

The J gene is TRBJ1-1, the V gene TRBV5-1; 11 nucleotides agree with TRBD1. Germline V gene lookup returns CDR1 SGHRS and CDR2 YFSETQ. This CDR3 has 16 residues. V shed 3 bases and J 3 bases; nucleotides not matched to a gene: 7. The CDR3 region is CASSWGEGQGDTEAFF. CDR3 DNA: TGCGCCAGCAGCTGGGGAGAGGGACAGGGGGACACTGAAGCTTTCTTT.

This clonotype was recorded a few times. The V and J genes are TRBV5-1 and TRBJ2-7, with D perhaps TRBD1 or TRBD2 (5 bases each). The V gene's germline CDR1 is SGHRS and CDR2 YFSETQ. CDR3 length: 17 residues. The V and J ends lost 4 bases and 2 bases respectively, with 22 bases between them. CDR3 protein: CASSGGPGTILTYEQYF. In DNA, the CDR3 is TGCGCCAGCAGCGGGGGACCGGGCACTATACTAACCTACGAGCAGTACTTC. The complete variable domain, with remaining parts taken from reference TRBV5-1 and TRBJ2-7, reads KAGVTQTPRYLIKTRGQQVTLSCSPISGHRSVSWYQQTPGQGLQFLFEYFSETQRNKGNFPGRFSGRQFSNSRSEMNVSTLELGDSALYLCASSGGPGTILTYEQYFGPGTRLTVT.

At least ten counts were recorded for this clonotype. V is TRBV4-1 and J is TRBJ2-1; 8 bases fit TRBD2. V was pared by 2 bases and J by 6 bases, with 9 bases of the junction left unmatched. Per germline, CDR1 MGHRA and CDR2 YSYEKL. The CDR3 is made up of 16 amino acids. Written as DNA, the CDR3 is TGCGCCAGCAGCCAATTGGGACTAGTCTATCGCAATGAGCAGTTCTTC. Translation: CASSQLGLVYRNEQFF.

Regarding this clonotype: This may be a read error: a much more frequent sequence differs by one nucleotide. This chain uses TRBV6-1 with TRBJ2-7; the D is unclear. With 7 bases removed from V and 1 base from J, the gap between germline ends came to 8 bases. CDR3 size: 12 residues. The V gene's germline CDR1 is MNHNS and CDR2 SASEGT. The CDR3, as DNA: TGTGCCAGCATAGGCTATTCCTACGAGCAGTACTTC. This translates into CASIGYSYEQYF.

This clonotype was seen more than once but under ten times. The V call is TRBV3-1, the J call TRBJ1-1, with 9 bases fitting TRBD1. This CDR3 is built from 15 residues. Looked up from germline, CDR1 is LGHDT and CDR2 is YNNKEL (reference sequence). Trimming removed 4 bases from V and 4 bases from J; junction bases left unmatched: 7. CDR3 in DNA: TGTGCCAGCAGCCCCACAGGGACAGGGAGCACTGAAGCTTTCTTT. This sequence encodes CASSPTGTGSTEAFF.

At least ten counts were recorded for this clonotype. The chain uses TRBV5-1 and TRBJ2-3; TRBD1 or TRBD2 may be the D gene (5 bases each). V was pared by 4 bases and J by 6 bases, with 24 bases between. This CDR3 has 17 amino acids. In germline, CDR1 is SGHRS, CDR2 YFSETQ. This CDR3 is CASSPRPAGTGSDTQYF. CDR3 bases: TGCGCCAGCAGCCCCAGACCCGCCGGGACCGGTTCCGATACGCAGTATTTT.

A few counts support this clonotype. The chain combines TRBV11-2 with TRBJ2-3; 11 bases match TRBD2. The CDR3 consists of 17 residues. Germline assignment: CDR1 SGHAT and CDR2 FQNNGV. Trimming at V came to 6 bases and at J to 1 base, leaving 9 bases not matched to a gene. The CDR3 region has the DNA TGTGCCAGCAGTAATAGACTAGCGGGGCTGGGCACAGATACGCAGTATTTT. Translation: CASSNRLAGLGTDTQYF.

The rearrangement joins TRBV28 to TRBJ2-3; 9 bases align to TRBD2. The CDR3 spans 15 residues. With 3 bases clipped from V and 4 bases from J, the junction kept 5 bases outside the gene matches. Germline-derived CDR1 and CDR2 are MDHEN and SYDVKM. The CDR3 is CASSLREGFADTQYF. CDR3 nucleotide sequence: TGTGCCAGCAGTTTGCGGGAGGGCTTCGCAGATACGCAGTATTTT.

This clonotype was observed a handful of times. This chain's CDR3 is CASSRTGILEGYTF. The CDR3 DNA sequence: TGTGCCAGCAGCCGTACAGGGATTCTTGAGGGCTACACCTTC. The chain joins TRBV7-2 to TRBJ1-2; possible D gene TRBD1, 6 bases. V lost 5 bases and J 8 bases, leaving 18 bases between the germline ends. The CDR3 totals 14 residues. Germline V CDR1 and CDR2: SGHTA, FQGNSA.

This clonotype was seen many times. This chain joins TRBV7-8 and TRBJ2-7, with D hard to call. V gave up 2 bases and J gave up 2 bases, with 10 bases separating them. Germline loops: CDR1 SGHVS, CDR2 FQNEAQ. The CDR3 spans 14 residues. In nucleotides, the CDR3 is TGTGCCAGCAGCTTAACTGTTCCACCCTACGAGCAGTACTTC. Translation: CASSLTVPPYEQYF.

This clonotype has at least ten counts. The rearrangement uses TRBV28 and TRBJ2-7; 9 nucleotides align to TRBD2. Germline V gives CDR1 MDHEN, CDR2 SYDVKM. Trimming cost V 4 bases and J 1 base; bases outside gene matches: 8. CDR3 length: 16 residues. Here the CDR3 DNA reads TGTGCCAGCAGTTCACCGTTAGCGGGAGCATCCTACGAGCAGTACTTC. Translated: CASSSPLAGASYEQYF.

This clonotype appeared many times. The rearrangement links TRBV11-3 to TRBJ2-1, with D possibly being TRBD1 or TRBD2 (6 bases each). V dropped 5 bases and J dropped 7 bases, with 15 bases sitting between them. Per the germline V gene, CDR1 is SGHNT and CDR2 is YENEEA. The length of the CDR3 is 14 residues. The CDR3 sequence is CASSKMGGRNEQFF. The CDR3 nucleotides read TGTGCCAGCAGCAAGATGGGGGGCCGGAATGAGCAGTTCTTC.

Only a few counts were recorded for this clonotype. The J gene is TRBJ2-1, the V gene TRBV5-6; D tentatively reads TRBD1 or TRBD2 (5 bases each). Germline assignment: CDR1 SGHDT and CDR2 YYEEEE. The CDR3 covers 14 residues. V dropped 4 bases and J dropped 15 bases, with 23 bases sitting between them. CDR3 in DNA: TGTGCCAGCAGCCTTGGGACGGCTGGGTGGTTTGGGTTCTTC. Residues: CASSLGTAGWFGFF.

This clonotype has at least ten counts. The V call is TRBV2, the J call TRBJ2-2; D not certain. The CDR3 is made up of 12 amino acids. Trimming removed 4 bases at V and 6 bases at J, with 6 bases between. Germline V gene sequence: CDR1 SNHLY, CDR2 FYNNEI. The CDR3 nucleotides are TGTGCCAGCAGTGGGGGTCCCGGGGAGCTGTTTTTT. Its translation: CASSGGPGELFF.

In nucleotides, the CDR3 is TGCAGTGCTAGGAGTCGGGGAACAATGGGGAACACTGAAGCTTTCTTT. Amino acids: CSARSRGTMGNTEAFF. The chain joins TRBV20-1 to TRBJ1-1; D gene uncertain. CDR1 is DFQATT and CDR2 is SNEGSKA in the germline V gene (reference sequence). With 3 bases removed from V and 1 base from J, the gap between germline ends came to 18 bases. The CDR3 covers 16 residues.

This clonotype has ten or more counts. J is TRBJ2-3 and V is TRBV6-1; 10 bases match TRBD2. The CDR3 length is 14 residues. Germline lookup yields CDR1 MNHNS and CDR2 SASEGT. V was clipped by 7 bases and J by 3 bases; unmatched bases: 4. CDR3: CASIASGGTDTQYF. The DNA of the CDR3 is TGTGCCAGCATAGCTAGCGGGGGAACAGATACGCAGTATTTT.